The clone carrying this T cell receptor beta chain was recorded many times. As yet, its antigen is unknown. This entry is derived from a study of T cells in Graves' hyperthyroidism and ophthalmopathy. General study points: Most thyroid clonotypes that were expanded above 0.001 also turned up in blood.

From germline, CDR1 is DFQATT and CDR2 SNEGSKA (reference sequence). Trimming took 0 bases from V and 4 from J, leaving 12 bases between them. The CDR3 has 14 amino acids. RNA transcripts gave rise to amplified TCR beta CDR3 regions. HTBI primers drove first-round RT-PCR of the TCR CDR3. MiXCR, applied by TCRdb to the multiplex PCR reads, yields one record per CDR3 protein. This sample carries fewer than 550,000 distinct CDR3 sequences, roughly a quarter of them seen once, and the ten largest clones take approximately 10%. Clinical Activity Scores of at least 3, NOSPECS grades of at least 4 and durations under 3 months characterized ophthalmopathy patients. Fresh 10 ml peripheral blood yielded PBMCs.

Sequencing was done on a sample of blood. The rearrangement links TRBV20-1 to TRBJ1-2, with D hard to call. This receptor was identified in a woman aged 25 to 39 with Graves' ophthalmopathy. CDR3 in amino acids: CSARDSDRGYGYTF. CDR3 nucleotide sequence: TGCAGTGCTAGAGATAGTGACCGAGGCTATGGCTACACCTTC.